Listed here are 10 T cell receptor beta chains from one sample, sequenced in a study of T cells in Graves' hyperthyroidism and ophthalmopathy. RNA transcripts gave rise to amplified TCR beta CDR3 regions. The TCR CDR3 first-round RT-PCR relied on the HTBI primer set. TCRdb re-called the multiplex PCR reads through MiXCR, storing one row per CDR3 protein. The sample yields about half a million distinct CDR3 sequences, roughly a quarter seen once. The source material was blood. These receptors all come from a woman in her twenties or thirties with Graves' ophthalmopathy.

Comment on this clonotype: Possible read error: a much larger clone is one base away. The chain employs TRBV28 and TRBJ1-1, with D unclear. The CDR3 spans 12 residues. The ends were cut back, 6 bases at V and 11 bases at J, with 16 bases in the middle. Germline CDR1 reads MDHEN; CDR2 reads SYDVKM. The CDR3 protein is CASRIKGGQAFF. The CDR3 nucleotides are TGTGCCAGCAGGATAAAAGGAGGTCAGGCTTTCTTT.

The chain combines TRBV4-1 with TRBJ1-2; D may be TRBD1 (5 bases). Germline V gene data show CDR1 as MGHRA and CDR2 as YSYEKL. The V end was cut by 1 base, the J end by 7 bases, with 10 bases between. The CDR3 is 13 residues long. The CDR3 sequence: CASSQAGAGGYTF. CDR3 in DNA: TGCGCCAGCAGCCAAGCCGGGGCAGGTGGCTACACCTTC.

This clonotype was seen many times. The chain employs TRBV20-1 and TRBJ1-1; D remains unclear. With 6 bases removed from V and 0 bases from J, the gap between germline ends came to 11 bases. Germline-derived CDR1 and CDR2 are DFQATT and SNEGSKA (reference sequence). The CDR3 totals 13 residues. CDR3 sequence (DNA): TGCAGTGCCATCCCTCAAATGAACACTGAAGCTTTCTTT. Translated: CSAIPQMNTEAFF.

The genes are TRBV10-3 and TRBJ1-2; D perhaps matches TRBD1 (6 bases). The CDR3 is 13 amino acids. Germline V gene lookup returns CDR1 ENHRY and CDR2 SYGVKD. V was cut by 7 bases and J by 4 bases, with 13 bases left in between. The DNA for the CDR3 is TGTGCCATCACTTCGGGACACCTCTATGGCTACACCTTC. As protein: CAITSGHLYGYTF.

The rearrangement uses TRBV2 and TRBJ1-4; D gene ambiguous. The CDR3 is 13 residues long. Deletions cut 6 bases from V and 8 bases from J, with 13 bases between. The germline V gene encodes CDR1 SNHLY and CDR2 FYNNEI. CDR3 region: CASRGGMSEKLFF. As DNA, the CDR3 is TGTGCCAGCAGGGGAGGGATGAGCGAAAAACTGTTTTTT.

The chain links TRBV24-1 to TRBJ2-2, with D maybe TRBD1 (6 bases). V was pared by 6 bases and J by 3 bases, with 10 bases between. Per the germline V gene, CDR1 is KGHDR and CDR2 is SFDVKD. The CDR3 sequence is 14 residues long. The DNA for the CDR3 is TGTGCCACCAGTACCGGGACATACACCGGGGAGCTGTTTTTT. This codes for CATSTGTYTGELFF.

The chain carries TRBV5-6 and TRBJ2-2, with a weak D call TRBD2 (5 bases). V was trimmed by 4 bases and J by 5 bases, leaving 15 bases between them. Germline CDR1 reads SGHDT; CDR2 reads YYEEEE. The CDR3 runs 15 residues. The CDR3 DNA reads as TGTGCCAGCAGCGGGGAGATTAGCAGAACCGGGGAGCTGTTTTTT. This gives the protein CASSGEISRTGELFF.

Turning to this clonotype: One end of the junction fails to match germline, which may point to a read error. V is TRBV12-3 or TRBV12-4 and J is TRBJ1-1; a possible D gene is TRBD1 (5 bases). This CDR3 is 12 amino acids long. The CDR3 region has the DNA TGTGCCAGCAGTCAGGACAACAATGAAGCTTTCTTT. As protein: CASSQDNNEAFF.

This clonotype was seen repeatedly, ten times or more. The CDR3 reads CSATSGVVRETQYF. The CDR3 DNA reads TGCAGTGCTACCTCAGGGGTGGTACGTGAGACCCAGTACTTC. The chain carries TRBV20-1 and TRBJ2-5, with a possible D match to TRBD1 (6 bases). V shed 4 bases and J shed 5 bases, with 17 bases lying between them. CDR3 length equals 14 residues. The germline CDR1 and CDR2 sequences are DFQATT and SNEGSKA (reference sequence).

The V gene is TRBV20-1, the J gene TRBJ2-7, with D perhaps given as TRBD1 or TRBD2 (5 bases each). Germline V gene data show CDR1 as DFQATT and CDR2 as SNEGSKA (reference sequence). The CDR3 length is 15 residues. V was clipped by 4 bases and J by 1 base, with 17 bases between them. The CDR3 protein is CSANAGTSLSYEQYF. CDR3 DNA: TGCAGTGCTAACGCTGGGACCAGTTTATCCTACGAGCAGTACTTC.